The rows below give T cell receptor beta chains drawn from one sample of a study of PD-1 blockade in classical Hodgkin lymphoma. TCRdb's copy holds only in-frame clones and misses some; the assay was immunoSEQ multiplex PCR. This sample has over 85,000 clones, with less than 95% found just once. Material: peripheral blood mononuclear cells (PBMCs), obtained before the fourth cycle of nivolumab. These receptors all come from a human donor with classical Hodgkin lymphoma. CDR3s include the opening cysteine and the closing phenylalanine or tryptophan. Each record gives: V gene, clone size, D gene, J gene, CDR3 DNA, CDR3 protein. The D gene is left open where the match is weak. The size entry is marked missing in some rows and otherwise reads once, few, many or a size class.

TRBV11-2	-	TRBD2	TRBJ2-4	TGTGCCAGCACCAAGTGGGCGGGGGGGCCATCTGCGGCCAAAAACATTCAGTACTTC	CASTKWAGGPSAAKNIQYF
TRBV5-1	-	-	TRBJ1-6	TGCGCCAGCAGCTTGGTCGGGGCCAATTCTCCTTCTGCACATTCACCCCTCCACTTT	CASSLVGANSPSAHSPLHF
TRBV12-5	-	TRBD1	TRBJ2-5	TGTGCTAGTGGTTTGGTACTGGGGACAGGGGATGACCATGAGACCCAGTACTTC	CASGLVLGTGDDHETQYF
TRBV30	-	-	TRBJ1-3	TGTGCCTGTCAAGAGGGAACCTGGCCAATATATTTT	CACQEGTWPIYF
TRBV7-6	once	-	TRBJ2-3	TGTGCCAGCAGCACGGGACAAATCACAGATACGCAGTATTTT	CASSTGQITDTQYF
TRBV7-9	-	TRBD2	TRBJ2-4	TGTGCCAGCACGGGGGGGCTTAACATTCAGTACTTC	CASTGGLNIQYF
TRBV9	-	-	TRBJ2-3	TGTGCCAGCAGCGTAGATTTTGGCCCAAGGGATACGCAGTATTTT	CASSVDFGPRDTQYF
TRBV18	-	TRBD1	TRBJ2-5	TGTGCCAGCTCCCGAGAGGGGACAGGGTTTGGAGAGACCCAGTACTTC	CASSREGTGFGETQYF
TRBV27	-	-	TRBJ1-5	TGTGCCAGCAGTTTTTCCGCCGGGACCGCCTCTTACTTT	CASSFSAGTASYF
TRBV10-3	few	-	TRBJ1-6	TGTGCCATCAGCTCCGGGGCCAATAATTCACCCCTCCACTTT	CAISSGANNSPLHF
TRBV30	-	TRBD1	TRBJ1-4	TGTGCCTGGAAGATGACAGGGCCTGAAAAACTGTTTTTT	CAWKMTGPEKLFF
TRBV7-3	-	-	TRBJ2-2	TGTGCCAGCAGCCCGACCGGGGCTGACACCGGGGAGCTGTTTTTT	CASSPTGADTGELFF
TRBV29-1	once	-	TRBJ2-1	TGCAGCGTTGAGCTAGTATTGGATGAGCAGTTCTTC	CSVELVLDEQFF
TRBV15	-	-	TRBJ2-2	TGTGCCACCGGCCGACCCACCGGGGAGCTGTTTTTT	CATGRPTGELFF
TRBV15	few	-	TRBJ1-1	TGTGCCACCAGCTGGGACGGGAACACTGAAGCTTTCTTT	CATSWDGNTEAFF
TRBV28	-	-	TRBJ1-2	TGTGCCAGCAGTCCCTATTCTACGAAGGGTGGCTACACCTTC	CASSPYSTKGGYTF
TRBV6-5	-	-	TRBJ2-5	TGTGCCAGCAGGCCGGGGCCAGGAGGGGAGACCCAGTACTTC	CASRPGPGGETQYF
TRBV25-1	-	-	TRBJ1-1	TGTGCCAGCAGTGAATTAGGACTTTCTAGGAACACTGAAGCTTTCTTT	CASSELGLSRNTEAFF
TRBV5-1	-	TRBD2	TRBJ2-1	TGCGCCAGCAGCCCGACTAGCGGGGGGGTCTACAATGAGCAGTTCTTC	CASSPTSGGVYNEQFF
TRBV5-1	-	TRBD2	TRBJ2-1	TGCGCCAGCAGCTCAACTAGCGGGGGGAACAATGAGCAGTTCTTC	CASSSTSGGNNEQFF
TRBV2	-	TRBD2	TRBJ2-1	TGTGCCAGCAGGCCCGGGACTAGTACTGAGCAGTTCTTC	CASRPGTSTEQFF
TRBV6-5	-	-	TRBJ1-6	TGTGCCAGCAGTTCCTACCAGGGCGTATCACCCCTCCACTTT	CASSSYQGVSPLHF
TRBV2	once	-	TRBJ2-7	TGTGCCAGGGGGTCGTCCTACGAGCAGTACTTC	CARGSSYEQYF
TRBV5-1	-	-	TRBJ1-3	TGCGCCAGCAGCCCTACAACGGGGGGTGGAAACACCATATATTTT	CASSPTTGGGNTIYF
TRBV9	-	-	TRBJ2-7	TGTGCCAGCAGCGCCCCTAACGGTTACGAGCAGTACTTC	CASSAPNGYEQYF
TRBV19	-	-	TRBJ2-7	TGTGCCAGTAGTATAGATAGGGGGACACCCTCCTACGAGCAGTACTTC	CASSIDRGTPSYEQYF
TRBV4-3	-	-	TRBJ1-1	TGCGCCAGCAGCCAAGATGAGGGACTCACTGAAGCTTTCTTT	CASSQDEGLTEAFF
TRBV11-2	-	TRBD1	TRBJ1-4	TGTGCCAGCAGCCCGGACAGGGATCCAACTAATGAAAAACTGTTTTTT	CASSPDRDPTNEKLFF
TRBV7-2	-	TRBD1	TRBJ2-1	TGTGCCAGCAGCTTAGGAGTCCGACAGGGACATGAGCAGTTCTTC	CASSLGVRQGHEQFF
TRBV5-1	-	-	TRBJ1-3	TGCGCCAGCAGCTTGGCAGGTAACTCTGGAAACACCATATATTTT	CASSLAGNSGNTIYF
TRBV6-1	-	-	TRBJ2-7	TGTGCCAGCAGTGAATCGGGGGGCGGGGACGAGCAGTACTTC	CASSESGGGDEQYF
TRBV7-9	-	-	TRBJ1-1	TGTGCCAGCAGCGCCGATTCTATGGGGACTGAAGCTTTCTTT	CASSADSMGTEAFF
TRBV19	-	-	TRBJ2-1	TGTGCCAGTAATACCCTTAGCTCCTACAATGAGCAGTTCTTC	CASNTLSSYNEQFF
TRBV2	-	-	TRBJ2-7	TGTGCCAGCAGTAGTGACAGGAGACGCTACGAGCAGTACTTC	CASSSDRRRYEQYF
TRBV7-9	-	TRBD2	TRBJ2-3	TGTGCCAGCAGCTTAGGGGACTACGAGACAGCTAGCACAGATACGCAGTATTTT	CASSLGDYETASTDTQYF
TRBV9	-	TRBD2	TRBJ2-3	TGTGCCAGCAGCGTAGTTCCTAGCGGGGGGGCAGATACGCAGTATTTT	CASSVVPSGGADTQYF
TRBV7-9	-	-	TRBJ2-7	TGTGCCAGCAGCCCCCCCGGCAGCTACGAGCAGTACTTC	CASSPPGSYEQYF
TRBV7-8	once	-	TRBJ1-2	TGTGCCAGCAGCTTAGAACCCAGGGGCTATGGCTACACCTTC	CASSLEPRGYGYTF
TRBV30	-	-	TRBJ1-2	TGTGCCTGGTCTCCAGGGGCAGTTGGCTACACCTTC	CAWSPGAVGYTF
TRBV7-9	-	-	TRBJ1-4	TGTGCCAGCACCACTGCGGGGGGAGCTAATGAAAAACTGTTTTTT	CASTTAGGANEKLFF
TRBV27	-	-	TRBJ2-3	TGTGCCAGCAGTTTTGGGGTGGATACGCAGTATTTT	CASSFGVDTQYF
TRBV12-5	-	-	TRBJ1-1	TGTGCTAGTGGTTTGCCCGGAGTACAAACTGAAGCTTTCTTT	CASGLPGVQTEAFF
TRBV10-3	-	TRBD1	TRBJ2-6	TGTGCCATCAGAGCCCCGGACAGGGGGGGCCCTGGGGCCAACGTCCTGACTTTC	CAIRAPDRGGPGANVLTF
TRBV19	-	TRBD1	TRBJ1-5	TGTGCCAGTAGTATGACAGGGGCCTATCAGCCCCAGCATTTT	CASSMTGAYQPQHF
TRBV19	-	-	TRBJ1-1	TGTGCCAGTAGTTGGGAAGCAGGAGTCTCTGAAGCTTTCTTT	CASSWEAGVSEAFF
TRBV19	-	-	TRBJ1-5	TGTGCCAGTAGTATACAGGGGTATAGCAATCAGCCCCAGCATTTT	CASSIQGYSNQPQHF
TRBV21-1	few	-	TRBJ1-1	TGTGCCAGCAGCACCTCGGACGGGCTGAACACTGAAGCTTTCTTT	CASSTSDGLNTEAFF
TRBV4-1	-	-	TRBJ2-7	TGCGCCAGCAGCCAAGGGGCGGGGGCTGACGAGCAGTACTTC	CASSQGAGADEQYF
TRBV12-5	-	TRBD1	TRBJ2-2	TGTGCTAGTGGTTTGACTGGACAGGGCAGTGGCGGGGAGCTGTTTTTT	CASGLTGQGSGGELFF
TRBV7-2	-	-	TRBJ2-2	TGTGCCAGCAGCCCCCGAGGGGGGGGCGACACCGGGGAGCTGTTTTTT	CASSPRGGGDTGELFF
TRBV5-1	-	-	TRBJ2-7	TGCGCCAGCAGCCCGCCCCGGGACGGGGTGGGAGAGCAGTACTTC	CASSPPRDGVGEQYF
TRBV9	once	TRBD2	TRBJ2-7	TGTGCCAGCAGCTCAAGGCCTTCTAGCGGGGGTTCCTACGAGCAGTACTTC	CASSSRPSSGGSYEQYF
TRBV7-9	-	-	TRBJ2-1	TGTGCCAGCAGTCGTATGGACAATGAGCAGTTCTTC	CASSRMDNEQFF
TRBV7-2	-	-	TRBJ2-5	TGTGCCAGCAGCCCACTCCAGGGTCGGGAGACCCAGTACTTC	CASSPLQGRETQYF
TRBV27	-	-	TRBJ2-7	TGTGCCAGCAGTTTCGCTCACTCCTACGAGCAGTACTTC	CASSFAHSYEQYF
TRBV11-3	-	TRBD1	TRBJ1-4	TGTGCCAGCAGCTGGACAGGCTCTAATGAAAAACTGTTTTTT	CASSWTGSNEKLFF
TRBV9	few	-	TRBJ2-5	TGTGCCAGCAGCGTAGACGGGGAGACCCAGTACTTC	CASSVDGETQYF
TRBV30	-	-	TRBJ2-2	TGTGCCTGGACAAGACCAGCGGCAAACACCGGGGAGCTGTTTTTT	CAWTRPAANTGELFF
TRBV6-5	-	-	TRBJ1-5	TGTGTGACTCGGGGGGGATCCGATCAGCCCCAGCATTTT	CVTRGGSDQPQHF